This note documents a single T cell receptor (beta chain) sequence. What it binds is unknown. CDR1 MDHEN and CDR2 SYDVKM come from the germline V gene. The V gene lost 5 bases and the J gene lost 3 bases, with 17 bases spanning the gap. The CDR3 sequence is 15 residues long. Assay used: immunoSEQ multiplex PCR; TCRdb lists only in-frame clones, some missing. The table includes nearly 25,000 clones, about 80% detected once. The sample comes from a study of OX40 agonist ivuxolimab in advanced cancers. About the research overall: With a range of roughly 20 to 80, age averaged roughly 60 years, and around 83% were male.

Study-level findings and limits: With doses of 0.1 to 3.0 mg/kg, CD4+ and CD8+ blood T cells had undergone clonal expansion by week 6. The authors also found low normalized T-cell clonal expansion in some nonresponders.

This clonotype originated in an adult with an advanced solid tumor such as melanoma, head and neck, liver or kidney cancer. The rearrangement uses TRBV28 and TRBJ2-7, with D perhaps given as TRBD1 or TRBD2 (5 bases each). The source material was CD4+ or CD8+ T cells sorted from blood, sampled in a trial of the OX40 agonist ivuxolimab. CDR3 nucleotides: TGTGCCAGCAGTGGCCTTTCGGGACGGGTCTACGAGCAGTACTTC. It encodes CASSGLSGRVYEQYF.